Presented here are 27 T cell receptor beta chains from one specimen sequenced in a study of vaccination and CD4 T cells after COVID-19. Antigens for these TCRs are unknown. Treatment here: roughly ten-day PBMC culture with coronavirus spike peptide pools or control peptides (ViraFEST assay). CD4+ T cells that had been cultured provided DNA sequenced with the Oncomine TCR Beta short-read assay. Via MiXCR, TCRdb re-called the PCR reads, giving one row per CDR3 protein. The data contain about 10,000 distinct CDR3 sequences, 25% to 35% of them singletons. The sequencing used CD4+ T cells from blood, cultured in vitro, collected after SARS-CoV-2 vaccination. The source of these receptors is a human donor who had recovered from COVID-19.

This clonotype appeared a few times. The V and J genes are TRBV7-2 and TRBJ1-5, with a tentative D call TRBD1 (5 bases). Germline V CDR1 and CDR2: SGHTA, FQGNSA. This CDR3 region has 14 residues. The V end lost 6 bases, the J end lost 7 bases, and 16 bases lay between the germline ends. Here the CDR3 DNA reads TGTGCCAGCAGTCCCGACAGATTTAGACAGCCCCAGCATTTT. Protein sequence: CASSPDRFRQPQHF.

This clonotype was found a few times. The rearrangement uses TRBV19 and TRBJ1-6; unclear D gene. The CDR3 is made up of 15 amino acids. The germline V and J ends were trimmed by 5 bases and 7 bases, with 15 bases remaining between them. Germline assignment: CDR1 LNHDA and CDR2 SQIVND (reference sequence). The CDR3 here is CASSAPPGRNSPLHF. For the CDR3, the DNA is TGTGCCAGTAGTGCCCCGCCCGGGAGGAATTCACCCCTCCACTTT.

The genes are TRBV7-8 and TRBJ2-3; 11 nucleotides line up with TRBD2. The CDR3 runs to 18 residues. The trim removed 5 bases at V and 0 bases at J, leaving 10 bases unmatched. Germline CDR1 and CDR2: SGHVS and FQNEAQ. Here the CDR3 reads CASSVGTSGGGSTDTQYF. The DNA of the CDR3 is TGTGCCAGCAGCGTGGGGACTAGCGGAGGGGGGAGCACAGATACGCAGTATTTT.

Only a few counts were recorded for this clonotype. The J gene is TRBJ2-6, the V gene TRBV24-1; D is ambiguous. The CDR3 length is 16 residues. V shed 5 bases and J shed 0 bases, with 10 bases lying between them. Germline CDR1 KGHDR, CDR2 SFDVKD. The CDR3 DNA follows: TGTGCCACCAGTGGTTCTGACGGCTCTGGGGCCAACGTCCTGACTTTC. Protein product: CATSGSDGSGANVLTF.

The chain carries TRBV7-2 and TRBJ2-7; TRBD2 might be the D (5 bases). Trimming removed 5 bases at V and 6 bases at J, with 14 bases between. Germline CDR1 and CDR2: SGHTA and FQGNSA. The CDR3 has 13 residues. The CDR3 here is CASSPGYGLEQYF. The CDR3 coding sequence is TGTGCCAGCAGCCCGGGATACGGCCTCGAGCAGTACTTC.

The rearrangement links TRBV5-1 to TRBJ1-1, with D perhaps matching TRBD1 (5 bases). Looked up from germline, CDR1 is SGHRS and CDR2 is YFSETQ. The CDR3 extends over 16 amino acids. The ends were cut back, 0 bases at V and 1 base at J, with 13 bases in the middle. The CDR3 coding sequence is TGCGCCAGCAGCTTGGACCCGGGACGGCGGAACACTGAAGCTTTCTTT. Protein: CASSLDPGRRNTEAFF. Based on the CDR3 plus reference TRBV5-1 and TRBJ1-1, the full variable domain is KAGVTQTPRYLIKTRGQQVTLSCSPISGHRSVSWYQQTPGQGLQFLFEYFSETQRNKGNFPGRFSGRQFSNSRSEMNVSTLELGDSALYLCASSLDPGRRNTEAFFGQGTRLTVV.

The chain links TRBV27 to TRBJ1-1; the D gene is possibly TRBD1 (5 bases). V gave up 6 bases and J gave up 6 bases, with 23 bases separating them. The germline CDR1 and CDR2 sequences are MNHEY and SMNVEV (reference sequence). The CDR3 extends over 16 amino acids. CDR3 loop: CASSQLSGGRWAEAFF. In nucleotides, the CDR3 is TGTGCCAGCAGCCAGTTGTCGGGGGGTCGGTGGGCTGAAGCTTTCTTT.

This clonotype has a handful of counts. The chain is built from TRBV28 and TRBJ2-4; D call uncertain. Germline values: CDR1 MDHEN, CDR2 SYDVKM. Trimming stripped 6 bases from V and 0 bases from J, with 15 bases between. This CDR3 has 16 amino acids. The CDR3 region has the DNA TGTGCCAGCAGCCGCCGACGGTTGCTAGCCAAAAACATTCAGTACTTC. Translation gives CASSRRRLLAKNIQYF.

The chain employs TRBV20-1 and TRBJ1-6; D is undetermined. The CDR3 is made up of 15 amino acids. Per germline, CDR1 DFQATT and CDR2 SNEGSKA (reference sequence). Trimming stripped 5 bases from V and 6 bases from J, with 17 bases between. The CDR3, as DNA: TGCAGTGCTCTGGTGGGAGCAGTCCCTAATTCACCCCTCCACTTT. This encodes CSALVGAVPNSPLHF.

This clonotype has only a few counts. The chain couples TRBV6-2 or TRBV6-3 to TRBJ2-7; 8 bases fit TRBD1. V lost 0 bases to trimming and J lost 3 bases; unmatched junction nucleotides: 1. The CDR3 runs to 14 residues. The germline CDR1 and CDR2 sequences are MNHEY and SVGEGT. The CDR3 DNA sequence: TGTGCCAGCAGTTACTCGGGACAGGTCTACGAGCAGTACTTC. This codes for CASSYSGQVYEQYF.

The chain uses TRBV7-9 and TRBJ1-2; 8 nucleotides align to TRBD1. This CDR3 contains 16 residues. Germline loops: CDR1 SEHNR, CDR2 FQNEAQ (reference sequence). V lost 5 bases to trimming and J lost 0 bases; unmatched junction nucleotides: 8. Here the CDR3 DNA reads TGTGCCAGCAGCAGTACAGGGGGTTCTGCTAACTATGGCTACACCTTC. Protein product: CASSSTGGSANYGYTF.

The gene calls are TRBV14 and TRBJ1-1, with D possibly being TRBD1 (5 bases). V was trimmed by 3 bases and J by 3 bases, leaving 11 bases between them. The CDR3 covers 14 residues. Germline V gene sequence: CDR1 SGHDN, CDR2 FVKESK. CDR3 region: CASSHWTTDTEAFF. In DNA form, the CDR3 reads TGTGCCAGCAGCCATTGGACAACGGACACTGAAGCTTTCTTT.

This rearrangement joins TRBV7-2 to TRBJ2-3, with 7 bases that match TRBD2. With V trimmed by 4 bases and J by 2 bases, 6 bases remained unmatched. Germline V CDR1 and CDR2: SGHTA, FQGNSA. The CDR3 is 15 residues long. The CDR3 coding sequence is TGTGCCAGCAGCTGGACGGGGGGTTACACAGATACGCAGTATTTT. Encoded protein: CASSWTGGYTDTQYF.

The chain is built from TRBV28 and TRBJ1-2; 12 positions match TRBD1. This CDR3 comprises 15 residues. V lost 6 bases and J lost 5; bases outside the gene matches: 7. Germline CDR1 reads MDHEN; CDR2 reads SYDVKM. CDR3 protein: CASSAPGQGAYGYTF. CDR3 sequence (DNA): TGTGCCAGCAGCGCTCCGGGACAGGGGGCGTATGGCTACACCTTC.

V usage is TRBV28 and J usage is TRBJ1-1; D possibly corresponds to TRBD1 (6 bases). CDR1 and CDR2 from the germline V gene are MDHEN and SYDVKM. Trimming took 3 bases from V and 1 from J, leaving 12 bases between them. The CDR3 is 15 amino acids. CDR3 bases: TGTGCCAGCAGTTTGGGGGGGGCGGGGAACACTGAAGCTTTCTTT. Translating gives CASSLGGAGNTEAFF.

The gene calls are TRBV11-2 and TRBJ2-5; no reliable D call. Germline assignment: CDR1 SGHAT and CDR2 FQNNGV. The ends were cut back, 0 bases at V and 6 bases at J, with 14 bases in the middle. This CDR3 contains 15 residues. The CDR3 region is CASSLDRASVQTQYF. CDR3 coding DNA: TGTGCCAGCAGCTTAGATCGGGCCTCCGTACAGACCCAGTACTTC.

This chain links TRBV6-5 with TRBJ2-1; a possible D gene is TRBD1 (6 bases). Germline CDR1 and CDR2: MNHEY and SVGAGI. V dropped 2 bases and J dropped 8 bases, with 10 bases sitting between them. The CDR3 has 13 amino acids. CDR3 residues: CASSYDRLDEQFF. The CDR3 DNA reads TGTGCCAGCAGTTACGACAGGTTGGATGAGCAGTTCTTC.

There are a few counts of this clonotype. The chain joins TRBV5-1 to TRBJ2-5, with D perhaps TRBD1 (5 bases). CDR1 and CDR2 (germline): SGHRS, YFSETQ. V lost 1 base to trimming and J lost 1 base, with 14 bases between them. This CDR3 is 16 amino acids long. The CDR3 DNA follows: TGCGCCAGCAGCTTGACGTCCGACAGAGCCCAAGAGACCCAGTACTTC. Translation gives CASSLTSDRAQETQYF. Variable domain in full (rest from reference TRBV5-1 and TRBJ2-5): KAGVTQTPRYLIKTRGQQVTLSCSPISGHRSVSWYQQTPGQGLQFLFEYFSETQRNKGNFPGRFSGRQFSNSRSEMNVSTLELGDSALYLCASSLTSDRAQETQYFGPGTRLLVL.

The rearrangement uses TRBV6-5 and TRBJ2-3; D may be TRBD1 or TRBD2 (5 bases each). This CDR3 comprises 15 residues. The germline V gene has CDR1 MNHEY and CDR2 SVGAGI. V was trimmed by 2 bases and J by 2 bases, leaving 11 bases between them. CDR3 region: CASSYERGPTDTQYF. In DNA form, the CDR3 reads TGTGCCAGCAGTTACGAACGGGGACCCACAGATACGCAGTATTTT.

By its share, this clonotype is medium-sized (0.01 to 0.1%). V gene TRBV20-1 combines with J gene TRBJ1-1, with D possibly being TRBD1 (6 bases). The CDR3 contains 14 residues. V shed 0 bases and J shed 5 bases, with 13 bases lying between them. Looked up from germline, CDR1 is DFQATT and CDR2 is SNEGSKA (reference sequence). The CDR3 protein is CSARDRGQGTEAFF. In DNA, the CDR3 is TGCAGTGCTAGAGATCGGGGCCAGGGGACTGAAGCTTTCTTT.

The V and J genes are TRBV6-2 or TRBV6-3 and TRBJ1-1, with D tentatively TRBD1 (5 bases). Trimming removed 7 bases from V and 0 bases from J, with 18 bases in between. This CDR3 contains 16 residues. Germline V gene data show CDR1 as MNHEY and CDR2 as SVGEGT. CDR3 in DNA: TGTGCCAGCACCCCAGATAGCCGGACACTGAACACTGAAGCTTTCTTT. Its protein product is CASTPDSRTLNTEAFF.

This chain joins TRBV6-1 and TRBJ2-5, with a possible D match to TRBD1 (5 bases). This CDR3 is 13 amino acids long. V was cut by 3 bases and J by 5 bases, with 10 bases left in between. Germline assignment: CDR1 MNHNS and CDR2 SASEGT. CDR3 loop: CASSDSGFETQYF. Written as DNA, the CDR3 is TGTGCCAGCAGTGACTCAGGGTTCGAGACCCAGTACTTC.

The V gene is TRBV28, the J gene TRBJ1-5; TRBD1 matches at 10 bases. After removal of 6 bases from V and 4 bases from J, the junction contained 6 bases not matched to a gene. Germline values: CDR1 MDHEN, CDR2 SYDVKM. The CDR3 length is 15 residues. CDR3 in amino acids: CASSPGTGVNQPQHF. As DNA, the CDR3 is TGTGCCAGCAGCCCGGGGACAGGGGTAAATCAGCCCCAGCATTTT.

The CDR3 DNA sequence: TGTGCCAGCAGCCGAAGCGGACAGGTTAACTATGGCTACACCTTC. It specifies CASSRSGQVNYGYTF. The V and J genes are TRBV28 and TRBJ1-2; 7 positions match TRBD1. V lost 6 bases and J lost 1; bases outside the gene matches: 8. The CDR3 runs 15 residues. CDR1 and CDR2 from the germline V gene are MDHEN and SYDVKM.

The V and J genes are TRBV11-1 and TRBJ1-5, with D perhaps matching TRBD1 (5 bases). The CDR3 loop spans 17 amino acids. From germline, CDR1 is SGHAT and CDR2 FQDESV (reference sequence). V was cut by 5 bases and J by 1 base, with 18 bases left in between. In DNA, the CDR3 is TGTGCCAGCAGCCTAAATATGGGGGGAGGCAGCAATCAGCCCCAGCATTTT. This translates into CASSLNMGGGSNQPQHF.

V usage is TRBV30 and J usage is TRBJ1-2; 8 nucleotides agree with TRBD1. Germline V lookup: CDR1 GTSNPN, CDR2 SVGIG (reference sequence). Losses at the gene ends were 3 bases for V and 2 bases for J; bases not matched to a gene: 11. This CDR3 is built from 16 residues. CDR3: CAWREWDDRGNYGYTF. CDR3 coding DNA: TGTGCCTGGAGGGAATGGGACGACAGGGGAAACTATGGCTACACCTTC.

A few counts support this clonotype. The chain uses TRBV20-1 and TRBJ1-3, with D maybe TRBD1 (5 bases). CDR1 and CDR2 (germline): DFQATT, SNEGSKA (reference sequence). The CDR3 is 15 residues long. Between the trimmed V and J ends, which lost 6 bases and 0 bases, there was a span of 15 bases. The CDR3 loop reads CSASPATASGNTIYF. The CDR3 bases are TGCAGTGCCTCCCCCGCGACAGCCTCTGGAAACACCATATATTTT.